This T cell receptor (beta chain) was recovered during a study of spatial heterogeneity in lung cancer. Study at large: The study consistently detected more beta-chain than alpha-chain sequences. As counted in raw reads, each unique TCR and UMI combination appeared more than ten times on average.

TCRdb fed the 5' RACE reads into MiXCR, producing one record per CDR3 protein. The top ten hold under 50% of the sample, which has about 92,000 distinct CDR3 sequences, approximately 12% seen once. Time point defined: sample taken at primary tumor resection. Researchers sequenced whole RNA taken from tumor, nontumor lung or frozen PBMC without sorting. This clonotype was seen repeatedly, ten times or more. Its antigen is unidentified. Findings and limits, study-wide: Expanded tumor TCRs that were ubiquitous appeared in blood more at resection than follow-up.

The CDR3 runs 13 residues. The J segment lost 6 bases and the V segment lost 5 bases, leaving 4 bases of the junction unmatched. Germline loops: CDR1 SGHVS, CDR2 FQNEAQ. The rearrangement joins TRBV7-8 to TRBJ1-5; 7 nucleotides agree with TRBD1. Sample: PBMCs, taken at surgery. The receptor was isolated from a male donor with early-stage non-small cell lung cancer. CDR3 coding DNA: TGTGCCAGCAGCAAGGACAGGACTCAGCCCCAGCATTTT. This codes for CASSKDRTQPQHF.